The following is a T cell receptor beta chain sequence with its context. Profiled with immunoSEQ multiplex PCR; TCRdb holds only in-frame clones, not every one. This sample has some 78,000 clones, with roughly nine tenths found just once. The data originate from a study of OX40 agonist ivuxolimab in advanced cancers. This CDR3 region has 13 residues. The germline CDR1 and CDR2 sequences are SEHNR and FQNEAQ (reference sequence). V shed 5 bases and J shed 5 bases, with 10 bases lying between them. This TCR derives from an adult with an advanced solid tumor such as melanoma, head and neck, liver or kidney cancer. The sequenced sample was CD4+ or CD8+ T cells sorted from blood, obtained in a trial of the OX40 agonist ivuxolimab. The chain joins TRBV7-9 to TRBJ1-5, with D possibly matching TRBD1 (6 bases). The chain's CDR3 is CASSPGAYQPQHF. The CDR3 bases are TGTGCCAGCAGCCCAGGGGCTTATCAGCCCCAGCATTTT. Together with reference TRBV7-9 and TRBJ1-5, the CDR3 gives the full variable domain: DTGVSQNPRHKITKRGQNVTFRCDPISEHNRLYWYRQTLGQGPEFLTYFQNEAQLEKSRLLSDRFSAERPKGSFSTLEIQRTEQGDSAMYLCASSPGAYQPQHFGDGTRLSIL.